This T cell receptor (beta chain) is drawn from a study of tumor-infiltrating lymphocytes in oesophageal squamous cell carcinoma. The length of the CDR3 is 16 residues. V lost 3 bases and J lost 2, with 16 bases in between. Germline values: CDR1 SGHAT, CDR2 FQNNGV. TCRdb re-called the PCR reads with MiXCR, one entry per CDR3 protein. Altogether over 15,000 distinct CDR3 sequences are present, about 50% being singletons, with the ten largest covering less than 25%. The receptor was isolated from a male donor with esophageal squamous cell carcinoma. What was sequenced was esophageal tumor tissue. This sequence joins TRBV11-2 and TRBJ2-5; the D is unclear. In nucleotides, the CDR3 is TGTGCCAGCAGCTTCTCCATGTCTCCGGCACAAGAGACCCAGTACTTC. Protein sequence: CASSFSMSPAQETQYF.